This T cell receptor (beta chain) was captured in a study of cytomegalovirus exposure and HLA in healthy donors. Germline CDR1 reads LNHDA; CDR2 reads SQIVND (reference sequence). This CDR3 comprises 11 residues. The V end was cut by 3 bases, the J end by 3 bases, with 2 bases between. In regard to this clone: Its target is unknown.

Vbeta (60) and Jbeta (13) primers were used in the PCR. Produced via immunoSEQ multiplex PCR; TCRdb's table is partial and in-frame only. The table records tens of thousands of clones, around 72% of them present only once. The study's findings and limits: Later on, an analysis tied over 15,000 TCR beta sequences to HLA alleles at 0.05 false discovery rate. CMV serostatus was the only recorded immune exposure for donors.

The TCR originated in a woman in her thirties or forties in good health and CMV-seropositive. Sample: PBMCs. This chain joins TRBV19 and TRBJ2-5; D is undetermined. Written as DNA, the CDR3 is TGTGCCAGTAGTATCGAAGAGACCCAGTACTTC. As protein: CASSIEETQYF.